This is a list of T cell receptor beta chains from one sample in a study of cytomegalovirus exposure and HLA in healthy donors. The table came from immunoSEQ multiplex PCR; TCRdb's copy has only in-frame clones and leaves some out. The sample yields some 170,000 clones, 80% seen once. The specimen was PBMCs. These TCRs come from a man between 18 and 29 years old in good health and CMV-seropositive. CDR3s include the opening cysteine and the closing phenylalanine or tryptophan. The D gene is left open where the match is weak. Size values are once, few and many counts, or a class for expanded clones, and some rows have none.

TRBV5-6	TRBD1	TRBJ2-7	-	TGTGCCAGCAGCTCCTTCGGACAGGAGACCTACGAGCAGTACTTC	CASSSFGQETYEQYF
TRBV20-1	-	TRBJ2-7	-	TGCAGTGCTCGACAGTCCTACGAGCAGTACTTC	CSARQSYEQYF
TRBV27	-	TRBJ1-5	few	TGTGCCAGCAGTTTTATCGGGAGCGTTAATCAGCCCCAGCATTTT	CASSFIGSVNQPQHF
TRBV7-6	-	TRBJ2-6	-	TGTGCCAGCAGCTTCCCCGGGGGAGGTGGCAGGGAAAAAGGGGCCAACGTCCTGACTTTC	CASSFPGGGGREKGANVLTF
TRBV7-9	-	TRBJ2-5	-	TGTGCCAGCAGCTTAGCGTTGCGGAACCCCCTTCGAGAGACCCAGTACTTC	CASSLALRNPLRETQYF
TRBV10-3	TRBD2	TRBJ2-1	-	TGTGCCATCAGGACTAGCGGCCCCTACAATGAGCAGTTCTTC	CAIRTSGPYNEQFF
TRBV27	-	TRBJ2-1	once	TGTGCCAGCGGGGGGGCGAGAGGGCGTATGGTTAATGAGCAGTTCTTC	CASGGARGRMVNEQFF
TRBV6-5	-	TRBJ2-7	once	TGTGCCAGCGGTGTGGGGGGCTACGAGCAGTACTTC	CASGVGGYEQYF
TRBV2	TRBD1	TRBJ1-4	-	TGTGCCAGCAAATCTATCCCAGGGGGAAAACTGTTTTTT	CASKSIPGGKLFF
TRBV10-3	TRBD1	TRBJ2-7	once	TGTGCCATCAGCTCCGGACAGGGCTACGAGCAGTACTTC	CAISSGQGYEQYF
TRBV19	TRBD1	TRBJ1-2	-	TGTGCCAGTAGTCCCGGACAGGGGGACTACTATGGCTACACCTTC	CASSPGQGDYYGYTF
TRBV5-6	-	TRBJ2-7	-	TGTGCCAGCAGCGAGGGTGTTCCATCACAGCAGTACTTC	CASSEGVPSQQYF
TRBV6-1	TRBD1	TRBJ2-7	-	TGTGCCAGCAGTGCCGGGACAGGGAGGGAGCAGTACTTC	CASSAGTGREQYF
TRBV11-3	TRBD1	TRBJ2-1	once	TGTGCCAGCAGCTTTAAGGGGGCCGATGAGCAGTTCTTC	CASSFKGADEQFF
TRBV29-1	TRBD1	TRBJ1-1	-	TGCAGCGCTCGGACAGGGCACACTGAAGCTTTCTTT	CSARTGHTEAFF
TRBV5-5	-	TRBJ2-5	-	TGTGCCAGCAGCTTGGATCCGAGCGGCAGGGAGACCCAGTACTTC	CASSLDPSGRETQYF
TRBV10-3	-	TRBJ2-3	once	TGTGCCATCAGTGAGCTCGGACTGGGAATAACAGATACGCAGTATTTT	CAISELGLGITDTQYF
TRBV4-1	-	TRBJ1-5	once	TGCGCCAGCAGCCACCAGGGGAGTCAGCCCCAGCATTTT	CASSHQGSQPQHF
TRBV7-9	-	TRBJ1-1	few	TGTGCCAGCAGCTTAAATCCTAGGAACACTGAAGCTTTCTTT	CASSLNPRNTEAFF
TRBV7-2	TRBD1	TRBJ2-5	-	TGTGCCAGCAGCTCGACAGGGGCGTCGGGGGAGACCCAGTACTTC	CASSSTGASGETQYF
TRBV6-5	-	TRBJ1-2	-	TGTGCCAGCAGTTACACCGCAGGGGATGGCTACACCTTC	CASSYTAGDGYTF
TRBV5-5	TRBD2	TRBJ2-1	-	TGTGCCAGCAGTCCCGGGACTAGCGGGACGTTCTTC	CASSPGTSGTFF
TRBV28	TRBD2	TRBJ2-2	few	TGTGCCAGCAGTCTCCTAACAACTCTAGCGGAGAGCAACACCGGGGAGCTGTTTTTT	CASSLLTTLAESNTGELFF
TRBV7-3	-	TRBJ1-1	once	TGTGCCAGCAGCTCCCAGGGGTACACTGAAGCTTTCTTT	CASSSQGYTEAFF
TRBV6-1	TRBD1	TRBJ1-2	-	TGTGCCAGCAGATTCCGGGACAGCTATGGCTACACCTTC	CASRFRDSYGYTF
TRBV6-1	TRBD1	TRBJ2-2	-	TGTGCCAGCAGTGGCCGACAGGGCACCGGGGAGCTGTTTTTT	CASSGRQGTGELFF
TRBV14	-	TRBJ1-1	-	TGTGCCAGCAGTTTAGGGGGGAACACTGAAGCTTTCTTT	CASSLGGNTEAFF
TRBV7-2	TRBD1	TRBJ2-1	once	TGTGCCAGCAGCCTAGCTAACGGGAAAGGGGGCTCCGGGTTCTTC	CASSLANGKGGSGFF
TRBV29-1	TRBD1	TRBJ1-1	-	TGCAGCGTTGTTTCCGGGACAGGGGGGAACACTGAAGCTTTCTTT	CSVVSGTGGNTEAFF
TRBV10-1	-	TRBJ2-1	-	TGCGCCAGCAGTGAGTCTAGCGAAGGGAGTGAGCAGTTCTTC	CASSESSEGSEQFF
TRBV11-2	-	TRBJ2-1	-	TGTGCCAGCAGCTTAACTAGCAGAAACAATGAGCAGTTCTTC	CASSLTSRNNEQFF
TRBV10-2	-	TRBJ2-2	-	TGCGCCACCACCAAAAAACTAACCGGGGAGCTGTTTTTT	CATTKKLTGELFF
TRBV15	TRBD1	TRBJ1-4	-	TGTGCCACCTCCGCGACAGGGGGGGATGAAAAACTGTTTTTT	CATSATGGDEKLFF
TRBV5-1	-	TRBJ2-6	few	TGCGCCAGCAGCTTGGCCGGGGGGGCCAACGTCCTGACTTTC	CASSLAGGANVLTF
TRBV2	-	TRBJ2-1	-	TGTGCCAGCAGTGACACCGCAAGGAGGGGAGATGAGCAGTTCTTC	CASSDTARRGDEQFF
TRBV7-9	TRBD1	TRBJ1-4	-	TGTGCCAGCAGCTCCGGGACAGGGAGTGAAAAACTGTTTTTT	CASSSGTGSEKLFF
TRBV7-9	TRBD1	TRBJ1-1	-	TGTGCCAGCAGCTGGACAGGGGGCGTAAATGAAGCTTTCTTT	CASSWTGGVNEAFF
TRBV10-2	-	TRBJ2-5	-	TGCGCCAGCAGTGTCTGGGGAGTAGAGACCCAGTACTTC	CASSVWGVETQYF
TRBV7-8	TRBD1	TRBJ1-2	-	TGTGCCAGCAGCTTCGACAGGGGCACTACCTACTATGGCTACACCTTC	CASSFDRGTTYYGYTF
TRBV2	-	TRBJ2-3	-	TGTGCCAGCAAGAATAGTGGGGGGGCCCTCGCAGATACGCAGTATTTT	CASKNSGGALADTQYF
TRBV5-1	-	TRBJ1-1	-	TGCGCCAGCAGCCCCCTCCCGGTCAGGTTGGACACTGAAGCTTTCTTT	CASSPLPVRLDTEAFF
TRBV12-5	TRBD1	TRBJ1-2	-	TGTGCTAGTGGTGACGGGACAGCTGTTAACTATGGCGGCTACACCTTC	CASGDGTAVNYGGYTF
TRBV9	-	TRBJ2-7	once	TGTGCCAGCAGCGTCTCGCCGGAGAGCTCCTACGAGCAGTACTTC	CASSVSPESSYEQYF
TRBV19	-	TRBJ1-1	-	TGTGCCAGTACCGATCCGGCGAGGAGAACTGAAGCTTTCTTT	CASTDPARRTEAFF
TRBV4-2	-	TRBJ1-2	once	TGTGCCAGCAGCCAAGGGCTTGTAGAGGTCCTCTATGGCTACACCTTC	CASSQGLVEVLYGYTF
TRBV29-1	-	TRBJ1-1	-	TGCAGCGTTGAAGAGCCCCGATCGGGCACTGAAGCTTTCTTT	CSVEEPRSGTEAFF
TRBV9	-	TRBJ2-3	-	TGTGCCAGCGATAGGGGGGGGGATACGCAGTATTTT	CASDRGGDTQYF
TRBV11-2	TRBD1	TRBJ1-1	-	TGTGCCAGCGTACGACAGGGGCGTACTGAAGCTTTCTTT	CASVRQGRTEAFF
TRBV2	-	TRBJ2-5	-	TGTGCCAGCAGTCCGGGCTCTACAGGTTGGGCCCAGTACTTC	CASSPGSTGWAQYF
TRBV27	-	TRBJ1-2	once	TGTGCCAGCCTTCAACGACAGAGCTATGGCTACACCTTC	CASLQRQSYGYTF
TRBV6-5	TRBD1	TRBJ1-4	-	TGTGCCAGCAGCTTCGGACAGGGAGGAGATGAAAAACTGTTTTTT	CASSFGQGGDEKLFF
TRBV6-1	-	TRBJ1-1	-	TGTGCCAGCAGTGACCCAGGCAGGGTGACCACTGAAGCTTTCTTT	CASSDPGRVTTEAFF
TRBV4-1	-	TRBJ1-5	few	TGCGCCAGCAGCCAGGGGCCAGGCAATCAGCCCCAGCATTTT	CASSQGPGNQPQHF
TRBV28	-	TRBJ2-7	-	TGTGCCAGCAGTCCCCCCGGGGGTTGGTACACCCTCTACGAGCAGTACTTC	CASSPPGGWYTLYEQYF
TRBV28	-	TRBJ2-7	-	TGTGCCAGCTCGCCTGGGCACTACGAGCAGTACTTC	CASSPGHYEQYF
TRBV7-2	-	TRBJ2-1	-	TGTGCCAGCAGCTTAGCCGGGTTCGTTTATGAGCAGTTCTTC	CASSLAGFVYEQFF
TRBV7-2	-	TRBJ1-3	-	TGTGCCAGCAGCCCGCGGGGCGGGGGCTCTGGAAACACCATATATTTT	CASSPRGGGSGNTIYF